Below, one T cell receptor (beta chain) is given with its context. This entry belongs to a study of blood T cell repertoires in COVID-19. V dropped 2 bases and J dropped 3 bases, with 10 bases sitting between them. Germline values: CDR1 SEHNR, CDR2 FQNEAQ (reference sequence). The CDR3 runs to 14 residues. Profiled with immunoSEQ multiplex PCR; TCRdb holds only in-frame clones, not every one. Of 150,000 or so clones in the sample, around nine tenths were seen once. Sequenced input: peripheral blood. The rearrangement uses TRBV7-9 and TRBJ1-2; D unresolved. The TCR originated in a man aged 55-75 years with COVID-19, enrolled during active disease. The CDR3 loop reads CASSLSDSDYGYTF. CDR3 DNA: TGTGCCAGCAGCTTAAGTGACTCTGACTATGGCTACACCTTC. The entire variable domain, with the rest obtained from reference TRBV7-9 and TRBJ1-2, is as follows: DTGVSQNPRHKITKRGQNVTFRCDPISEHNRLYWYRQTLGQGPEFLTYFQNEAQLEKSRLLSDRFSAERPKGSFSTLEIQRTEQGDSAMYLCASSLSDSDYGYTFGSGTRLTVV.